This T cell receptor (beta chain) was recorded in a study of neurological immune-mediated disorders. This clonotype was seen at least ten times. Between the trimmed V and J ends, which lost 3 bases and 7 bases, there was a span of 10 bases. Germline V gene sequence: CDR1 PRHDT, CDR2 FYEKMQ (reference sequence). This CDR3 region has 12 residues. It was by 5'RACE with 10-nucleotide random UMIs that the cDNA was made. TCRdb re-analysed the 5' RACE reads in MiXCR, keeping a single row per CDR3 protein. The sample includes some 65,000 distinct CDR3 sequences, roughly 5% of them seen just once. Specimen: PBMCs. The sequence derives from a woman younger than 45 with multiple sclerosis. The rearrangement joins TRBV13 to TRBJ2-7; D remains ambiguous. In nucleotides, the CDR3 is TGTGCCAGCAGCTTTTCGCAGGAGGAGCAGTACTTC. Translated: CASSFSQEEQYF.